Following are 5 T cell receptor beta chains from one sample sequenced in a study of cytomegalovirus exposure and HLA in healthy donors. The primer mix had 60 Vbeta and 13 Jbeta primers. Method: immunoSEQ multiplex PCR; TCRdb's copy keeps in-frame clones and lacks some. Of about 130,000 clones listed, 73% are singletons. Sample: PBMCs. Receptors were obtained from a woman between 40 and 50 years old in good health and CMV-seropositive.

The chain carries TRBV7-9 and TRBJ2-4; D might be TRBD2 (5 bases). Germline CDR1 reads SEHNR; CDR2 reads FQNEAQ (reference sequence). The V end lost 0 bases, the J end lost 0 bases, and 12 bases lay between the germline ends. This CDR3 region has 17 residues. This CDR3 reads CASSLAAGVIAKNIQYF. CDR3 DNA sequence: TGTGCCAGCAGCTTAGCGGCGGGCGTGATAGCCAAAAACATTCAGTACTTC.

This clone was recorded once. The rearrangement joins TRBV30 to TRBJ1-2, with a weak D call TRBD1 (5 bases). The CDR3 loop spans 14 amino acids. The germline gives CDR1 GTSNPN, CDR2 SVGIG (reference sequence). CDR3 region: CASQRGGVKYGYTF. The CDR3 coding sequence is TGTGCTTCTCAGCGGGGAGGGGTGAAATATGGCTACACCTTC.

A single count supports this clone. The rearrangement joins TRBV2 to TRBJ1-1, with a weak D call TRBD1 (6 bases). The germline CDR1 and CDR2 sequences are SNHLY and FYNNEI. V shed 6 bases and J shed 5 bases, with 19 bases lying between them. CDR3 length: 15 residues. CDR3 nucleotides: TGTGCCAGCAGCCAGGGTGGGGGCAAGGGGACTGAAGCTTTCTTT. This sequence encodes CASSQGGGKGTEAFF.

This clone came up a few times. The chain joins TRBV6-5 to TRBJ1-2; D ambiguous. The CDR3 is 13 amino acids. Per the germline V gene, CDR1 is MNHEY and CDR2 is SVGAGI. Trimming stripped 5 bases from V and 3 bases from J, with 10 bases between. The CDR3 sequence is CASSDWEYYGYTF. As DNA, the CDR3 is TGTGCCAGCAGTGACTGGGAGTACTATGGCTACACCTTC.

This chain links TRBV5-1 with TRBJ1-1; D is undetermined. With 0 bases removed from V and 5 bases from J, the gap between germline ends came to 11 bases. The CDR3 consists of 14 residues. CDR1 is SGHRS and CDR2 is YFSETQ in the germline V gene. The CDR3 region has the DNA TGCGCCAGCAGCTTGGACGGGAGCGGGACTGAAGCTTTCTTT. It is translated as CASSLDGSGTEAFF. The whole variable domain, filled in from reference TRBV5-1 and TRBJ1-1, reads KAGVTQTPRYLIKTRGQQVTLSCSPISGHRSVSWYQQTPGQGLQFLFEYFSETQRNKGNFPGRFSGRQFSNSRSEMNVSTLELGDSALYLCASSLDGSGTEAFFGQGTRLTVV.